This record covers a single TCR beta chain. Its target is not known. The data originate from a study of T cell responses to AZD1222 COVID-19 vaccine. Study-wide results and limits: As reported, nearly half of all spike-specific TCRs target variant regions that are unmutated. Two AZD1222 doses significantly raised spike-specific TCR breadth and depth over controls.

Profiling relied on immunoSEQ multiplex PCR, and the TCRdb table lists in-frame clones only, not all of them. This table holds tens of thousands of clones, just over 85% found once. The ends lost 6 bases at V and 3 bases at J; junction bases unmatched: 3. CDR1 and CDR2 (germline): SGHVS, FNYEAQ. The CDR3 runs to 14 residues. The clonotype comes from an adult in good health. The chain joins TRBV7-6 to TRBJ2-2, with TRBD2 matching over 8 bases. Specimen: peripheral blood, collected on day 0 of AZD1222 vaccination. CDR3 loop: CASRAGAHTGELFF. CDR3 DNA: TGTGCCAGCAGAGCGGGGGCCCACACCGGGGAGCTGTTTTTT.